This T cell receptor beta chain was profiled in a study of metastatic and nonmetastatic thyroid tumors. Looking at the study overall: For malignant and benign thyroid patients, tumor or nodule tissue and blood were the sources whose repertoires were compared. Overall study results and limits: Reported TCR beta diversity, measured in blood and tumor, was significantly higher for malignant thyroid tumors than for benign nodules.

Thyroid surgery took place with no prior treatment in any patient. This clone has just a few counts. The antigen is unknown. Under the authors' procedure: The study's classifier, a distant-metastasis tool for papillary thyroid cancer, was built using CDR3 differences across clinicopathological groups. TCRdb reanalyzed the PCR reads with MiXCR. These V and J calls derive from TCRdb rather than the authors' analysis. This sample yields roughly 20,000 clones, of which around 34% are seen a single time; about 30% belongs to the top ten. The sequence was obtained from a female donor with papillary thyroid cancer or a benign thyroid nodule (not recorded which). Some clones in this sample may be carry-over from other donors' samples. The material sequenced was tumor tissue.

CDR3: CASSLARWQGAHEQFF. The DNA for the CDR3 is TGTGCCAGCAGCTTAGCGCGGTGGCAGGGGGCCCATGAGCAGTTCTTC. The chain recombines TRBV7-2 with TRBJ2-1; 8 nucleotides align to TRBD1. V was clipped by 0 bases and J by 8 bases; unmatched bases: 9. This CDR3 has 16 amino acids. Germline values: CDR1 SGHTA, CDR2 FQGNSA.